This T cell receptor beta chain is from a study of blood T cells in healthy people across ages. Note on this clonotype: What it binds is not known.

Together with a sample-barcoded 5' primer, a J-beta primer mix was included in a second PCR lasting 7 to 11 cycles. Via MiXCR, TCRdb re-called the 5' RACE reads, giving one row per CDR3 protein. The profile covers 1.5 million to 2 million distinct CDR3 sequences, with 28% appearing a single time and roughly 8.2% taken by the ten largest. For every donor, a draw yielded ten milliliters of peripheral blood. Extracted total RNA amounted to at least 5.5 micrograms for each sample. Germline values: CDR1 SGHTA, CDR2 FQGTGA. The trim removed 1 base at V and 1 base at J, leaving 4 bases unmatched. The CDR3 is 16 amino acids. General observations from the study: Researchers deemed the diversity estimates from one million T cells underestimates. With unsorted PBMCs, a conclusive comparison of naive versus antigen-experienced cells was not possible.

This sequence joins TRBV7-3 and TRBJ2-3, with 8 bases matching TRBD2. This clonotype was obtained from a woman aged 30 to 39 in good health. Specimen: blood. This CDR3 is CASSLNRAGGTDTQYF. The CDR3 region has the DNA TGTGCCAGCAGCTTAAACCGAGCGGGGGGCACAGATACGCAGTATTTT. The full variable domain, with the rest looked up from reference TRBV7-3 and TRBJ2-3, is GAGVSQTPSNKVTEKGKYVELRCDPISGHTALYWYRQSLGQGPEFLIYFQGTGAADDSGLPNDRFFAVRPEGSVSTLKIQRTERGDSAVYLCASSLNRAGGTDTQYFGPGTRLTVL.